These T cell receptor beta chains were read from a single sample in a study of T cell responses to AZD1222 COVID-19 vaccine. The table came from immunoSEQ multiplex PCR; TCRdb's copy has only in-frame clones and leaves some out. The sample records roughly 100,000 clones, over 75% being singletons. Material: peripheral blood, obtained on day 0 of AZD1222 vaccination. The receptors come from an adult in good health. CDR3s include the opening cysteine and the closing phenylalanine or tryptophan. D genes are given only for firm matches. Expanded clones are given a class, and other clones once, few, many or no size at all.

clone_size	d_call	v_call	j_call	cdr3_aa	cdr3_nt
-	TRBD2	TRBV3-1/TRBV3-2	TRBJ2-3	CASSQVGSSGLLTATDTQYF	TGTGCCAGCAGCCAAGTTGGGTCTAGCGGGCTCCTAACGGCCACAGATACGCAGTATTTT
-	-	TRBV11-3	TRBJ2-7	CASSPRGAEWNEQYF	TGTGCCAGCAGCCCGCGCGGGGCCGAGTGGAACGAGCAGTACTTC
-	-	TRBV5-1	TRBJ1-4	CASSPGIGRLNEKLFF	TGCGCCAGCAGCCCCGGAATCGGACGGCTTAATGAAAAACTGTTTTTT
-	-	TRBV18	TRBJ1-2	CASSPAHGQANYGYTF	TGTGCCAGCTCACCTGCGCACGGGCAGGCTAACTATGGCTACACCTTC
-	-	TRBV10-3	TRBJ1-2	CAISETQDYGYTF	TGTGCCATCAGTGAAACGCAGGACTATGGCTACACCTTC
-	-	TRBV10-3	TRBJ1-6	CAISEPSSNSPLHF	TGTGCCATCAGTGAGCCATCGAGTAATTCACCCCTCCACTTT
-	-	TRBV2	TRBJ1-4	CASSNEANEKLFF	TGTGCCAGCAGTAATGAGGCTAATGAAAAACTGTTTTTT
-	TRBD1	TRBV28	TRBJ1-5	CASSLPSGRTGENSNQPQHF	TGTGCCAGCAGTTTGCCAAGCGGTAGGACAGGGGAGAATTCGAATCAGCCCCAGCATTTT
-	-	TRBV6-5	TRBJ1-2	CASSYMIGQKDYGYTF	TGTGCCAGCAGTTACATGATAGGACAGAAGGACTATGGCTACACCTTC
-	-	TRBV7-2	TRBJ1-5	CASSSPPYYQPQHF	TGTGCCAGCAGCTCCCCCCCTTACTATCAGCCCCAGCATTTT
-	TRBD2	TRBV24-1	TRBJ2-3	CATSDLLGGADTQYF	TGTGCCACCAGTGATTTGCTCGGGGGGGCCGATACGCAGTATTTT
-	-	TRBV7-9	TRBJ1-4	CASSGLLNEKLFF	TGTGCCAGCAGCGGACTGTTGAATGAAAAACTGTTTTTT
once	-	TRBV5-1	TRBJ2-5	CASQGGGAVETQYF	TGCGCCAGCCAGGGAGGGGGGGCCGTGGAGACCCAGTACTTC
-	TRBD2	TRBV11-2	TRBJ2-5	CASSRQHSGEETQYF	TGTGCCAGCAGCCGACAGCATAGCGGGGAAGAGACCCAGTACTTC